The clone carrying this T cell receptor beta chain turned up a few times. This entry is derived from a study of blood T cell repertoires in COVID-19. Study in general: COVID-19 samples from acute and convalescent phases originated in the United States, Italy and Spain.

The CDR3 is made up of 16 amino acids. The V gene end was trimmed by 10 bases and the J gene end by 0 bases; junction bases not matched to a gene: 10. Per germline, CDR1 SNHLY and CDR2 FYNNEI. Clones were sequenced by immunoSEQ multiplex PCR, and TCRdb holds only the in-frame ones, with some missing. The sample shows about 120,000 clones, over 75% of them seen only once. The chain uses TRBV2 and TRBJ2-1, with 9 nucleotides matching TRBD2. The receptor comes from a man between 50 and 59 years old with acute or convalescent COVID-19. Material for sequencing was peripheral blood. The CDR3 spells CAISSGDPYSYNEQFF. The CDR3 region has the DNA TGTGCCATATCTAGCGGGGACCCCTACTCCTACAATGAGCAGTTCTTC.